This paragraph reports one T cell receptor beta chain. Its antigen remains unknown. Trimming pared 9 bases from V and 4 bases from J, leaving 27 bases between. CDR1 is LNHDA and CDR2 is SQIVND in the germline V gene (reference sequence). There are 17 residues in the CDR3. This sample was taken from a study of T cell repertoires in cytomegalovirus infection. About the study: Indications came from public TCR beta signatures; they pointed to CMV infection and to a matching HLA type.

TCRdb re-called the reads with MiXCR, one entry per CDR3 protein. Of fewer than 300,000 distinct CDR3 sequences listed, 20% to 30% were seen once; the top ten hold 11% to 15%. Overall study results and limits: The ex vivo response was dominated by HLA-C-restricted CMV-specific TCR beta clonotypes. The cumulative frequency of public TCR beta families identified carriers of CMV plus the relevant HLA.

This sequence was found in a human donor in good health (CMV status not recorded). Some clones in this sample may be carry-over from other donors' samples. The chain recombines TRBV19 with TRBJ1-1, with D possibly TRBD1 on 5 matching bases. The specimen sequenced was PBMCs. CDR3 sequence: CASLMDSGREYGTEAFF. The CDR3 DNA is TGTGCCAGCCTCATGGACTCGGGGCGTGAGTATGGCACTGAAGCTTTCTTT.